These T cell receptor beta chains were read from a single sample in a study of blood T cell repertoires in COVID-19. The protocol was immunoSEQ multiplex PCR, while the TCRdb copy is restricted to in-frame clones and leaves out a portion. Of roughly 250,000 clones in the sample, 86% were seen once. Sequencing was carried out using peripheral blood. These receptors were obtained from a man in his forties who had recovered from COVID-19. Each CDR3 is given with its conserved first and last residue. Clone size is given for some rows only: seen once, a few or many times, or a class if the clone is expanded.

>once|TRBJ2-3|TRBV24-1
CATSDRDWGTDTQYF
>-|TRBJ2-7|TRBV3-1/TRBV3-2
CASSPSRESRSEQYF
>-|TRBJ2-4|TRBV3-1/TRBV3-2
CASSRDSLAKNIQYF
>few|TRBJ1-1|TRBV5-1
CASSLTGTENTEAFF
>-|TRBJ2-5|TRBV19
CASSISGQSQTQYF
>-|TRBJ2-3|TRBV6-2/TRBV6-3
CASSYLRGRTDTQYF
>-|TRBJ2-1|TRBV6-4
CASSVKAGRYNEQFF
>-|TRBJ2-2|TRBV6-1
CASSDTDIWRDGSGELFF
>once|TRBJ2-3|TRBV7-9
CASSFVVVGRGKRTDTQYF
>-|TRBJ2-2|TRBV14
CASSQRDRGRAGELFF
>once|TRBJ1-5|TRBV3-1/TRBV3-2
CASSQDQIGQDVNSNQPQHF
>-|TRBJ1-5|TRBV21-1
CASSKRVSQPQHF
>-|TRBJ2-2|TRBV2
CASSDQASSNTGELFF
>once|TRBJ2-3|TRBV6-2/TRBV6-3
CASSYSLGSGRIPSTDTQYF
>-|TRBJ2-1|TRBV5-4
CASSLGRRGPYNEQFF
>-|TRBJ2-1|TRBV27
CASSVRLAGANNEQFF
>-|TRBJ1-2|TRBV10-2
CASSAGSWGYTF
>-|TRBJ2-1|TRBV19
CASSHSGGPNEQFF
>-|TRBJ2-1|TRBV5-1
CASSARQASSYNEQFF
>-|TRBJ2-7|TRBV19
CASSIDSGYGEQYF
>-|TRBJ2-7|TRBV3-1/TRBV3-2
CASSLGGGGGEQYF
>-|TRBJ2-5|TRBV6-5
CAVRANRETQYF
>-|TRBJ2-7|TRBV7-9
CASSHWDRMGEQYF
>-|TRBJ2-7|TRBV6-2/TRBV6-3
CASSYQASGVLSYEQYF
>-|TRBJ2-1|TRBV20-1
CSATGGEQFF
>-|TRBJ1-1|TRBV7-8
CASSSPMAGRDTEAFF
>-|TRBJ2-5|TRBV7-3
CASSRASGRGETQYF
>-|TRBJ2-7|TRBV5-8
CASSLRRGTYEQYF
>-|TRBJ2-5|TRBV6-5
CASSVTPETQYF
>-|TRBJ2-1|TRBV29-1
CSVEGLAGGFSSYNEQFF
>-|TRBJ2-7|TRBV10-2
CASSDIGGEQYF
>-|TRBJ2-7|TRBV7-2
CASSLVGRYEQYF
>-|TRBJ2-3|TRBV7-6
CASSLGTSTDTQYF
>-|TRBJ1-1|TRBV10-1
CASSGEMNTEAFF
>few|TRBJ1-5|TRBV7-9
CASSTEAGNQPQHF
>-|TRBJ2-3|TRBV9
CASSGTRGLDTQYF
>few|TRBJ1-1|TRBV4-3
CASSQDRGAEYTEAFF
>-|TRBJ1-5|TRBV27
CASSLSPGNQPQHF
>-|TRBJ2-4|TRBV6-6
CASSYSANNIQYF
>-|TRBJ1-1|TRBV23-1
CASRHGTDINTEAFF
>-|TRBJ1-4|TRBV19
CASSIGGHLKLFF
>-|TRBJ2-5|TRBV5-1
CASSSAGGGGETQYF
>-|TRBJ1-1|TRBV6-5
CASSRNTEAFF
>-|TRBJ2-3|TRBV2
CASSERFRGTDTQYF
>few|TRBJ2-1|TRBV7-2
CASSVGTPRLNEQFF
>-|TRBJ2-3|TRBV18
CASSPSGRGTDTQYF
>-|TRBJ1-4|TRBV30
CAWRGTFNEKLFF
>-|TRBJ1-6|TRBV10-3
CAISEGTVNSPLHF
>-|TRBJ2-7|TRBV9
CASSGRGTSGPYEQYF
>few|TRBJ2-5|TRBV6-1
CASSALALSPQETQYF
>-|TRBJ1-2|TRBV5-4
CASSNRDTYGYTF
>-|TRBJ1-5|TRBV10-3
CAISAAGNQPQHF
>-|TRBJ2-6|TRBV7-9
CASSSQPGRGTNVLTF
>-|TRBJ2-2|TRBV10-3
CAITRGNTGELFF
>-|TRBJ2-1|TRBV7-8
CASSFSGTGTYNEQFF
>-|TRBJ2-1|TRBV6-5
CASSSLAAGDNEQFF
>-|TRBJ1-2|TRBV6-5
CASSSPGYRNYGYTF
>-|TRBJ2-1|TRBV6-6
CASSVPGTVVEQFF
>-|TRBJ1-5|TRBV19
CASNQGYSNQPQHF
>-|TRBJ1-2|TRBV2
CASSGAGGDYGYTF